The sample holds many counts of the clone carrying this T cell receptor beta chain. This sample was taken from a study of T cells in Graves' hyperthyroidism and ophthalmopathy. Looking at the study overall: Peripheral blood samples were taken at initial diagnosis, prior to any treatment.

This CDR3 comprises 15 residues. CDR1 and CDR2 (germline): SGHTA, FQGNSA. The J segment lost 4 bases and the V segment lost 4 bases, leaving 7 bases of the junction unmatched. TCR beta CDR3 regions were amplified from RNA. TCR CDR3 regions were first amplified by RT-PCR with HTBI primers. Via MiXCR, TCRdb re-called the multiplex PCR reads, giving one row per CDR3 protein. The top ten clones hold roughly 32% of a sample with fewer than 200,000 distinct CDR3 sequences, about a sixth of them seen once. Material: blood. The V gene is TRBV7-2, the J gene TRBJ2-7; TRBD2 matches at 10 bases. The sequence derives from a woman aged 45-60 years with Graves' hyperthyroidism. CDR3 region: CASSSIAGGPYEQYF. As DNA, the CDR3 is TGTGCCAGCAGCTCGATAGCGGGGGGACCTTACGAGCAGTACTTC.